This T cell receptor (beta chain) was sequenced in a study of shared clonotypes between healthy human individuals. Note on this clone: What it binds is unknown.

The CDR3 is 14 amino acids. Germline values: CDR1 WNHNN, CDR2 SYGVQD (reference sequence). Losses at the gene ends were 5 bases for V and 1 base for J; bases not matched to a gene: 4. When replicate PCRs were run on sorted subsets, they used roughly 0.2 ug DNA, about 30,000 T cell genomes. Here immunoSEQ multiplex PCR was the method, and the copy in TCRdb shows in-frame clones only, minus some. Of over a million clones in the sample, just under 99% were seen once. Study-wide results and caveats: Only blood samples were collected, and tissue repertoires likely differ.

In the CD4+ fraction, cells were divided into CD45RA+ naive and CD45RA-negative memory subsets. Sequencing was carried out using naive CD4+ T cells sorted from blood. The subset denotes: CD45RA+ positively selected. V usage is TRBV10-1 and J usage is TRBJ2-5, with 7 nucleotides matching TRBD2. The receptor was isolated from a man aged 25-40 years in good health. CDR3 DNA: TGCGCCAGCAGTCTGGGAGGGCCCCAAGAGACCCAGTACTTC. The encoded protein is CASSLGGPQETQYF.